This TCR beta chain comes out of a study of long-term antiretroviral therapy in people with HIV. Whole-study context: Earliest sampling preceded the 2015 immediate-ART recommendation by about a decade. Broader study findings: Repertoires from HIV showed CDR3 length ranges narrower than those of controls. Upon ART, diversity increased but remained lower than transplant donor controls.

This clone was counted a single time. Antigen specificity is unknown. Researchers ran immunoSEQ v3.0 at survey level. It was roughly 40,000-55,000 T-cell genomes per sample that sequencing targeted. Only in-frame clones appear in the TCRdb table, and some are missing; sequencing was by immunoSEQ multiplex PCR. The sample has about 16,000 clones, 80% to 90% seen once. The CDR3 runs to 14 residues. Germline assignment: CDR1 SEHNR and CDR2 FQNEAQ (reference sequence). Trimming cost V 5 bases and J 7 bases, with 17 bases left between them. The chain employs TRBV7-9 and TRBJ1-2; tentative D call: TRBD1 (6 bases). Sequenced material: unsorted PBMCs, taken 2.3 years before starting antiretroviral therapy. The source is a woman aged 25 to 45 with HIV. The CDR3 sequence: CASSIDTGTSGYTF. The CDR3 DNA reads as TGTGCCAGCAGCATAGATACCGGGACAAGTGGCTACACCTTC.